Listed below are T cell receptor beta chains from one sample, sequenced in a study of T cells in Graves' hyperthyroidism and ophthalmopathy. TCRdb re-derived calls from the multiplex PCR reads in MiXCR, one entry per CDR3 protein. The repertoire holds about 680,000 distinct CDR3 sequences, with about a third as singletons. Sequences were obtained from blood. All receptors come from a woman aged 35 to 49 with Graves' hyperthyroidism. CDR3s include the opening cysteine and the closing phenylalanine or tryptophan. Some rows have no size entry. The others give once, few or many, or a class for an expanded clone.

clone size | J gene | V gene | CDR3 protein
. | TRBJ2-7 | TRBV13 | CASSFRGLGVNEQYF
. | TRBJ2-2 | TRBV7-3 | CASSQSGGAGELFF
. | TRBJ2-5 | TRBV7-3 | CASSPGLERETQYF
. | TRBJ2-5 | TRBV2 | CASSQERAQYF
many | TRBJ2-7 | TRBV7-2 | CASSLVSPRGYEQYF
. | TRBJ2-7 | TRBV7-2 | CASSQEIYGGKVSYEQYF
. | TRBJ1-2 | TRBV9 | CACSRGGDGYTF
. | TRBJ1-2 | TRBV7-2 | CASSGGAKGYTF
many | TRBJ2-7 | TRBV7-2 | CASNKGTYEQYF
many | TRBJ1-2 | TRBV7-2 | CASSPGLRADYGYTF
many | TRBJ1-1 | TRBV10-3 | CAISDRGEAFF
many | TRBJ1-2 | TRBV25-1 | CASSDRLGGTGYTF
many | TRBJ2-7 | TRBV7-6 | CASSLGPEGTYEQYF
. | TRBJ2-6 | TRBV7-3 | CASSPRASLSGANVLAF
. | TRBJ2-5 | TRBV6-5 | CASSYTQLAGMRETQYF